This T cell receptor (beta chain) appears in the sequencing data of a study of blood T cell repertoires in COVID-19. V lost 6 bases and J 4 bases, leaving 12 bases between the germline ends. The CDR3 length is 14 residues. The germline V gene encodes CDR1 KGHSH and CDR2 LQKENI. Profiling relied on immunoSEQ multiplex PCR, and the TCRdb table lists in-frame clones only, not all of them. The data hold 150,000 to 200,000 clones, with around 84% observed a single time. The sequence derives from a human donor with acute or convalescent COVID-19. The donor label of this sample is uncertain. Sequencing was performed on peripheral blood. V usage is TRBV18 and J usage is TRBJ2-2, with D possibly being TRBD1 (6 bases). The CDR3 region is CASSAGQSTGELFF. CDR3 nucleotides: TGTGCCAGCTCGGCCGGACAGTCCACCGGGGAGCTGTTTTTT.